Detailed here is one T cell receptor beta chain. CDR1 and CDR2 from the germline V gene are LNHDA and SQIVND (reference sequence). V was pared by 6 bases and J by 6 bases, with 16 bases between. The CDR3 is 14 residues long. The method was immunoSEQ multiplex PCR; TCRdb's version includes in-frame clones alone and lacks a portion of them. Of about 310,000 clones detected, 70% to 90% appear once; the ten largest clones hold roughly 8.9%. This sample stems from a study of blood T cell repertoires in COVID-19. Overall study context: From the United States, Italy and Spain came samples of acute and convalescent COVID-19.

Living in about 25 US areas, the participants were between roughly 18 and 90 years of age. For recovered donors of Cohort 3, there were two negative PCRs, clearance, or symptom resolution. What was sequenced was PBMCs or T cells enriched from blood (not recorded which). The J gene is TRBJ2-3, the V gene TRBV19; D might be TRBD2 (5 bases). This TCR derives from a woman in her thirties or forties who had recovered from COVID-19. The chain's CDR3 is CASRRTLARDTQYF. The CDR3 DNA is TGTGCCAGTAGGAGGACTTTGGCGCGGGATACGCAGTATTTT.